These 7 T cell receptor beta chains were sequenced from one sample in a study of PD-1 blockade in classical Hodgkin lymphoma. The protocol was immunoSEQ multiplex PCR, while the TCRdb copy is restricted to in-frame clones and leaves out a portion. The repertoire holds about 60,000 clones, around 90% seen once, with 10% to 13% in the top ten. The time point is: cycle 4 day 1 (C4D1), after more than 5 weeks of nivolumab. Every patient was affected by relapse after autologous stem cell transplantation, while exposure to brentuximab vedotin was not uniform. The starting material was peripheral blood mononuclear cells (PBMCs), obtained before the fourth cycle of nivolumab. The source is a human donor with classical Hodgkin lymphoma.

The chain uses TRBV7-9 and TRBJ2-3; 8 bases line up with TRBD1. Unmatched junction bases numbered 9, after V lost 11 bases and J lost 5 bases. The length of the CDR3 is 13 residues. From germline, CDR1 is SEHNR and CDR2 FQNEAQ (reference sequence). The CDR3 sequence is CAFRTGYGDTQYF. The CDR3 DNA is TGTGCCTTCAGGACAGGGTATGGAGATACGCAGTATTTT.

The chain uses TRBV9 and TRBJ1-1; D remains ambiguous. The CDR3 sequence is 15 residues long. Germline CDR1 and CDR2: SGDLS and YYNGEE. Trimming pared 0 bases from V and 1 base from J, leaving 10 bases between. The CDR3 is CASSVDVHPNTEAFF. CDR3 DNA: TGTGCCAGCAGCGTAGATGTACACCCGAACACTGAAGCTTTCTTT.

The CDR3 DNA reads as TGCGCCAGCAGCTTTAATTCAGGGAATGCTTATAGCCGGTTCTTC. This encodes CASSFNSGNAYSRFF. The chain recombines TRBV5-1 with TRBJ2-1; TRBD1 might be the D (5 bases). The ends were cut back, 2 bases at V and 15 bases at J, with 24 bases in the middle. The CDR3 consists of 15 residues. From germline, CDR1 is SGHRS and CDR2 YFSETQ.

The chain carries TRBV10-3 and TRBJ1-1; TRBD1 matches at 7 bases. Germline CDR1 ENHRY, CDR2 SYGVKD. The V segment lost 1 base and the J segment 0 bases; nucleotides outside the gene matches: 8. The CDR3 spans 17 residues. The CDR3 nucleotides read TGTGCCATCAGTGAGTGGGGACAGACGACGATGAACACTGAAGCTTTCTTT. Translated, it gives CAISEWGQTTMNTEAFF.

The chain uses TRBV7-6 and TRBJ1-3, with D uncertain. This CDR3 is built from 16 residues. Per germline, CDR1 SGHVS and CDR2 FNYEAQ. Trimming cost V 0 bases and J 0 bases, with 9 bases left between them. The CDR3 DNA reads TGTGCCAGCAGCTTAGCGAATTGGATCTCTGGAAACACCATATATTTT. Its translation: CASSLANWISGNTIYF.

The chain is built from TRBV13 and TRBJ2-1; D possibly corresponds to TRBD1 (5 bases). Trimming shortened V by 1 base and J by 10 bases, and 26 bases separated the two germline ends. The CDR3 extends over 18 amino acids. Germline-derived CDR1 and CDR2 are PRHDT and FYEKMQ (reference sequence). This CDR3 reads CASSLVDGFQGPPIEQFF. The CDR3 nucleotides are TGTGCCAGCAGCTTAGTAGATGGATTCCAGGGCCCCCCGATCGAGCAGTTCTTC. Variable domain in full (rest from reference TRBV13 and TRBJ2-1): AAGVIQSPRHLIKEKRETATLKCYPIPRHDTVYWYQQGPGQDPQFLISFYEKMQSDKGSIPDRFSAQQFSDYHSELNMSSLELGDSALYFCASSLVDGFQGPPIEQFFGPGTRLTVL.

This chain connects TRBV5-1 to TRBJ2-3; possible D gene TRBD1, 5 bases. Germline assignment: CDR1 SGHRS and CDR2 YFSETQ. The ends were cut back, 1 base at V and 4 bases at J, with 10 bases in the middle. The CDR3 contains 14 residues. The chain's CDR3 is CASSLLRGADTQYF. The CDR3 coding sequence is TGCGCCAGCAGCTTGTTAAGGGGCGCAGATACGCAGTATTTT.